The clone carrying this TCR beta chain appeared a single time. Trimming left V 8 bases short and J 7 bases short, with 14 bases between. The CDR3 contains 12 residues. The V gene's germline CDR1 is MNHNY and CDR2 SVGAGI (reference sequence). Produced via immunoSEQ multiplex PCR; TCRdb's table is partial and in-frame only. The table has under 85,000 clones, approximately 94% seen once. The data were obtained in a study of T cell changes during pregnancy in multiple sclerosis. This rearrangement joins TRBV6-6 to TRBJ1-2; the D gene is possibly TRBD1 (6 bases). The sample here was CD4+ T cells from peripheral blood mononuclear cells, taken before pregnancy. This sequence was found in a female donor with multiple sclerosis, enrolled in a pregnancy study. CDR3 loop: CASAQGKSGYTF. CDR3 in DNA: TGTGCCAGCGCTCAGGGGAAGAGTGGCTACACCTTC.